This TCR beta chain was observed in a study of shared clonotypes between healthy human individuals. Study details: Every donor yielded three CD4 naive, three CD4 memory, two CD8 naive and one CD8 memory plate.

The CDR3 loop spans 17 amino acids. Trimming removed 0 bases from V and 3 bases from J, with 17 bases in between. In germline, CDR1 is SGDLS, CDR2 YYNGEE. Participating donors were healthy, HIV-negative adults free of recent acute infections or vaccinations. Study-wide points: Large depth notwithstanding, sorted-subset sequencing proved incomplete by rarefaction.

For this clone: Its specificity is not known.

The assay ran at deep level. Sequencing was performed with immunoSEQ multiplex PCR; in TCRdb, only in-frame clones are kept and a portion is missing. The sample has some 1,400,000 clones; about 96% are singletons. V is TRBV9 and J is TRBJ2-3; D is unclear. Sequencing was performed on naive CD4+ T cells sorted from blood. Subset specified: CD45RA+ positively selected. This receptor was identified in a man aged 30 to 39 in good health. The CDR3 sequence: CASSVVGSFPPTDTQYF. DNA for the CDR3: TGTGCCAGCAGCGTAGTGGGCAGTTTTCCTCCAACAGATACGCAGTATTTT. Full variable domain (remainder filled in from reference TRBV9 and TRBJ2-3): DSGVTQTPKHLITATGQRVTLRCSPRSGDLSVYWYQQSLDQGLQFLIQYYNGEERAKGNILERFSAQQFPDLHSELNLSSLELGDSALYFCASSVVGSFPPTDTQYFGPGTRLTVL.